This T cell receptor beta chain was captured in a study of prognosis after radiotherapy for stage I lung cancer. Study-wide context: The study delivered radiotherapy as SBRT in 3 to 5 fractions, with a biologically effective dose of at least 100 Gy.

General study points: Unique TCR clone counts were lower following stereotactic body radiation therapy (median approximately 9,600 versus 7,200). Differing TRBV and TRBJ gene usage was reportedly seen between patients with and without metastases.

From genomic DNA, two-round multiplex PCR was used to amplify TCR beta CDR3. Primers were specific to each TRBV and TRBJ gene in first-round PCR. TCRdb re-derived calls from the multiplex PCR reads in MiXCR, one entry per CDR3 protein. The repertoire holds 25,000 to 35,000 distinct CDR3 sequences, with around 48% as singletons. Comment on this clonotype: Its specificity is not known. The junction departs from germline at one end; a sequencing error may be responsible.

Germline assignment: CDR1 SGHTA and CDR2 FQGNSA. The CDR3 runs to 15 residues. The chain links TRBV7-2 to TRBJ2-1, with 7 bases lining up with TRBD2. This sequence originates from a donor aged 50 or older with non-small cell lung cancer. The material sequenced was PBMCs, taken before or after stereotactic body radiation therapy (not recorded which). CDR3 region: CASSFIGGTYNEQSF. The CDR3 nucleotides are TGTGCCAGCAGCTTTATCGGGGGGACCTACAATGAGCAGTCCTTC.